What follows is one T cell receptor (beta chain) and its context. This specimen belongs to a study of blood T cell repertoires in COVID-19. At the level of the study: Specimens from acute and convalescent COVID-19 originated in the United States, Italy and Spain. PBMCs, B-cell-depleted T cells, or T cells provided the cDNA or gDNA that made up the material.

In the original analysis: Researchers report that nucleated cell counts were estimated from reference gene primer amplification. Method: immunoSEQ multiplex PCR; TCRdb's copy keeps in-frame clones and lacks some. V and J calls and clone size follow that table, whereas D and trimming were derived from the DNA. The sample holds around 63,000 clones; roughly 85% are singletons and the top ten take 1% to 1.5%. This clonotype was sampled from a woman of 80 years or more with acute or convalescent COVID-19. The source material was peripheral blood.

The CDR3 loop reads CASSTLERGYEQYF. CDR3 bases: TGTGCCAGTAGTACGCTTGAACGGGGATACGAGCAGTACTTC. The chain links TRBV19 to TRBJ2-7, with D tentatively TRBD2 (5 bases). Germline CDR1 is LNHDA and CDR2 is SQIVND (reference sequence). V was cut by 4 bases and J by 4 bases, with 14 bases left in between. The CDR3 covers 14 residues. Full variable domain (remainder filled in from reference TRBV19 and TRBJ2-7): DGGITQSPKYLFRKEGQNVTLSCEQNLNHDAMYWYRQDPGQGLRLIYYSQIVNDFQKGDIAEGYSVSREKKESFPLTVTSAQKNPTAFYLCASSTLERGYEQYFGPGTRLTVT.